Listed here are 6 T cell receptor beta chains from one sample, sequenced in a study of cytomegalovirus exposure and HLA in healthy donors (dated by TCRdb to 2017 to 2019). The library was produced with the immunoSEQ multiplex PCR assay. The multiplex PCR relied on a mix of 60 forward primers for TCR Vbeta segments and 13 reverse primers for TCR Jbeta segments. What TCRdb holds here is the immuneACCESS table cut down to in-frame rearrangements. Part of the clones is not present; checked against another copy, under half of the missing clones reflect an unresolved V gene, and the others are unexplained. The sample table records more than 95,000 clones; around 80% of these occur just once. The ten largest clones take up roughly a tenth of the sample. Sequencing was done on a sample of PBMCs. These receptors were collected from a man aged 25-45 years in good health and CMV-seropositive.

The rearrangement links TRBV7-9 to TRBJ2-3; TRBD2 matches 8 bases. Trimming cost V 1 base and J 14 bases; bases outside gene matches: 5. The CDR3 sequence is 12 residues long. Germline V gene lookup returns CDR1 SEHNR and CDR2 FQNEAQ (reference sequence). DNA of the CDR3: TGTGCCAGCAGCTTAGAGTCCCTAGCGGGGTATTTT. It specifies CASSLESLAGYF.

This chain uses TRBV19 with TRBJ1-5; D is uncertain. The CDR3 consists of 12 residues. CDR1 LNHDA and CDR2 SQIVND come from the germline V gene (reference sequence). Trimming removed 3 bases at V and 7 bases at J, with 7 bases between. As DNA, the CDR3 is TGTGCCAGTAGTATCGGGATCCAGCCCCAGCATTTT. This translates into CASSIGIQPQHF.

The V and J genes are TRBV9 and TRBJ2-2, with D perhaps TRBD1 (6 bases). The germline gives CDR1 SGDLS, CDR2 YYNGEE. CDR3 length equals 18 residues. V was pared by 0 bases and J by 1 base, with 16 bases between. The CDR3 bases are TGTGCCAGCAGCGTAGACATGTGGGGGCAGCGGAACACCGGGGAGCTGTTTTTT. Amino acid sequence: CASSVDMWGQRNTGELFF.

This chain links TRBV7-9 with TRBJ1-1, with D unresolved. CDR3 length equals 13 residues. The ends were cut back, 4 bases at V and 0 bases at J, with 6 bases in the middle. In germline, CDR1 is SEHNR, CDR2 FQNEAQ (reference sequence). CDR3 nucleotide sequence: TGTGCCAGCAGCTCATCCATGAACACTGAAGCTTTCTTT. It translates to CASSSSMNTEAFF.

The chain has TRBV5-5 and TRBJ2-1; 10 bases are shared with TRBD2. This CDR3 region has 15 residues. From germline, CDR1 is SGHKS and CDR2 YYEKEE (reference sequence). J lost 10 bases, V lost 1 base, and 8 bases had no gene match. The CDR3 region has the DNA TGTGCCAGCAGCTTGAGAGCCGGGACTAGCGAAGAGCAGTTCTTC. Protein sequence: CASSLRAGTSEEQFF.

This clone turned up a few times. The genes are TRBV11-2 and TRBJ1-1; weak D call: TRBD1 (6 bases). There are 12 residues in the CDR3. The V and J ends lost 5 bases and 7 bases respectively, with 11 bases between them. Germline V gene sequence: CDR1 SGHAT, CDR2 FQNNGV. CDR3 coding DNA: TGTGCCAGCAGCCCCGACAGGTTTGAAGCTTTCTTT. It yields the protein CASSPDRFEAFF. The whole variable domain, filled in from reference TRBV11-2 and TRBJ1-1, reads EAGVAQSPRYKIIEKRQSVAFWCNPISGHATLYWYQQILGQGPKLLIQFQNNGVVDDSQLPKDRFSAERLKGVDSTLKIQPAKLEDSAVYLCASSPDRFEAFFGQGTRLTVV.